Included here is one TCR beta chain sequence, with context. No antigen is known for it. Here immunoSEQ multiplex PCR was the method, and the copy in TCRdb shows in-frame clones only, minus some. The table includes some 200,000 clones, roughly 93% detected once. This sample is drawn from a study of T cell responses to AZD1222 COVID-19 vaccine. General study results and limits: Vaccine-associated CD4 TCRs spanned spike, dominant at 160-218 and 743-854. Donors were chiefly white British, with a greater number of females, and clonal diversity was perhaps underestimated.

The sequenced sample was peripheral blood, obtained on day 0 of AZD1222 vaccination. This TCR derives from an adult in good health.

The CDR3 nucleotides are TGTGCCAGCAGTTACTCACCCGGGACAGGGGGTCACTATTCCTACGAGCAGTACTTC. It encodes CASSYSPGTGGHYSYEQYF. The rearrangement links TRBV6-2 or TRBV6-3 to TRBJ2-7; 11 positions match TRBD1. The CDR3 length is 19 residues. The germline CDR1 and CDR2 sequences are MNHEY and SVGEGT. Germline trimming cut 0 bases from V and 1 base from J; bases unmatched to any gene: 11.